The 13 T cell receptor beta chains reported below all come from one sample, sequenced in a study of blood T cell repertoires in COVID-19. TCRdb's copy holds only in-frame clones and misses some; the assay was immunoSEQ multiplex PCR. The sample carries some 530,000 clones, approximately 85% recorded once. The sequencing input was peripheral blood. Receptor source: a human donor in a cohort sampled during active COVID-19.

The rearrangement joins TRBV3-1 (or the pseudogene TRBV3-2) to TRBJ2-1; TRBD2 matches 14 bases. The CDR3 is made up of 18 amino acids. The germline CDR1 and CDR2 sequences are LGHDT and YNNKEL (reference sequence). V was clipped by 0 bases and J by 12 bases; unmatched bases: 13. The CDR3 nucleotides read TGTGCCAGCAGCCAAGATCCGTCCGGGACTAGCGGGGGCCGGGGGCAGTTCTTC. The encoded protein is CASSQDPSGTSGGRGQFF.

The chain links TRBV4-2 to TRBJ1-6; D gene unclear. The length of the CDR3 is 14 residues. V was shortened by 0 bases and J by 13 bases, with 13 bases between the two germline ends. From germline, CDR1 is LGHNA and CDR2 YNFKEQ. As DNA, the CDR3 is TGTGCCAGCAGCCAAGAGCTGACTATCGTTCCCCTCCACTTT. Protein product: CASSQELTIVPLHF.

V and J are TRBV5-1 and TRBJ2-1; D is unresolved. The germline V and J ends were trimmed by 0 bases and 5 bases, with 15 bases remaining between them. This CDR3 has 16 amino acids. Germline V CDR1 and CDR2: SGHRS, YFSETQ. The CDR3 spells CASSLAVQAWDNEQFF. CDR3 DNA sequence: TGCGCCAGCAGCTTGGCGGTCCAGGCCTGGGACAATGAGCAGTTCTTC.

The V and J genes are TRBV3-1 (or the pseudogene TRBV3-2) and TRBJ2-1; 13 positions match TRBD2. The CDR3 contains 16 residues. The V gene's germline CDR1 is LGHDT and CDR2 YNNKEL (reference sequence). Trimming cost V 1 base and J 9 bases; bases outside gene matches: 6. CDR3 amino acids: CASSQGRTSGRGEQFF. As DNA, the CDR3 is TGTGCCAGCAGCCAAGGGCGGACTAGCGGGAGAGGTGAGCAGTTCTTC.

J is TRBJ2-2 and V is TRBV5-4; D may be TRBD1 (5 bases). Between the trimmed V and J ends, which lost 4 bases and 1 base, there was a span of 14 bases. CDR1 is SGHNT and CDR2 is YYREEE in the germline V gene (reference sequence). This CDR3 has 16 amino acids. The CDR3 here is CASSRRVGENTGELFF. The CDR3 DNA sequence: TGTGCCAGCAGCCGAAGGGTAGGGGAGAACACCGGGGAGCTGTTTTTT.

This sequence joins TRBV30 and TRBJ1-5, with a tentative D call TRBD1 (5 bases). V was pared by 0 bases and J by 5 bases, with 23 bases between. CDR1 is GTSNPN, CDR2 SVGIG, per germline (reference sequence). The CDR3 totals 18 residues. For the CDR3, the DNA is TGTGCCTGGAGTGTACAAAGGTTGTGGGGCAGCGACGATCAGCCCCAGCATTTT. Translating gives CAWSVQRLWGSDDQPQHF.

V gene TRBV6-2 or TRBV6-3 combines with J gene TRBJ2-2; perhaps TRBD2 as D (5 bases). V was clipped by 5 bases and J by 2 bases, with 15 bases between them. CDR3 length: 16 amino acids. In germline, CDR1 is MNHEY, CDR2 SVGEGT. CDR3 nucleotide sequence: TGTGCCAGCAGTAAAACTAGTTTTGTTAACACCGGGGAGCTGTTTTTT. It specifies CASSKTSFVNTGELFF.

The CDR3 DNA follows: TGTGCCAGCAGGAATCAGGGTAGCAATCAGCCCCAGCATTTT. Encoded protein: CASRNQGSNQPQHF. The V call is TRBV6-5, the J call TRBJ1-5; TRBD1 might be the D (5 bases). CDR3 length: 14 amino acids. V was shortened by 6 bases and J by 0 bases, with 9 bases between the two germline ends. CDR1 is MNHEY, CDR2 SVGAGI, per germline.

The genes are TRBV19 and TRBJ2-2; 8 nucleotides align to TRBD1. The CDR3 has 16 residues. V lost 4 bases, J lost 1 base, and 5 bases stayed unmatched. Germline V gives CDR1 LNHDA, CDR2 SQIVND (reference sequence). CDR3 amino acids: CASSSLGTGNTGELFF. The CDR3 nucleotides read TGTGCCAGTAGTAGCCTCGGGACAGGGAACACCGGGGAGCTGTTTTTT.

This clone has just one count. This chain uses TRBV18 with TRBJ2-6; TRBD1 agrees at 7 bases. The CDR3 extends over 16 amino acids. Per germline, CDR1 KGHSH and CDR2 LQKENI. After removal of 3 bases from V and 0 bases from J, the junction contained 2 bases not matched to a gene. The CDR3 is CASSPTGNSGANVLTF. DNA of the CDR3: TGTGCCAGCTCACCGACAGGGAACTCTGGGGCCAACGTCCTGACTTTC.

The V and J genes are TRBV5-5 and TRBJ2-2, with 8 bases aligning to TRBD2. After removal of 4 bases from V and 2 bases from J, the junction contained 4 bases not matched to a gene. The length of the CDR3 is 15 residues. The germline V gene has CDR1 SGHKS and CDR2 YYEKEE (reference sequence). Here the CDR3 reads CASSPGGPNTGELFF. CDR3 coding DNA: TGTGCCAGCAGCCCGGGGGGGCCAAACACCGGGGAGCTGTTTTTT.

This clone was observed once. This chain joins TRBV5-1 and TRBJ2-3; 7 bases are a match to TRBD1. The CDR3 runs to 16 residues. V shed 4 bases and J 0 bases; nucleotides not matched to a gene: 8. Germline lookup yields CDR1 SGHRS and CDR2 YFSETQ. The CDR3 DNA is TGCGCCAGCAGCCCGATAGGGACAGCTAGCACAGATACGCAGTATTTT. Translation gives CASSPIGTASTDTQYF.

The V and J genes are TRBV5-8 and TRBJ1-5, with D perhaps TRBD1 (5 bases). This CDR3 comprises 16 residues. Germline V gives CDR1 SGHTS, CDR2 YDEGEE. V was clipped by 0 bases and J by 2 bases, with 12 bases between them. The CDR3, as DNA: TGTGCCAGCAGCTTGGGTCGAGGGGAGGGCAATCAGCCCCAGCATTTT. It codes for CASSLGRGEGNQPQHF.